One and the same sample provided the 3 T cell receptor beta chains below, sequenced in a study of control samples from healthy donors and cancer patients (dated by TCRdb to 2020 to 2022). The library came from the immunoSEQ multiplex PCR assay. Drawn from immuneACCESS, this table holds only the in-frame rearrangements with V and J called that TCRdb kept. Clones are partly lost; checked studies trace under half to an unresolved V gene and leave the rest unexplained. The sample table shows some 28,000 clones, and about 80% are seen once. Roughly 21% of the sample lies in the top ten. Sequencing used PBMCs. These receptors were collected from a man aged 55 to 70 with head and neck cancer.

The rearrangement joins TRBV6-2 or TRBV6-3 to TRBJ2-7; the match to TRBD2 covers 8 bases. This CDR3 has 16 residues. Germline V gives CDR1 MNHEY, CDR2 SVGEGT. The junction had 8 bases not matched to a gene; V was cut back by 4 bases and J by 0 bases. CDR3 in DNA: TGTGCCAGCAGTTCTCCCGGGACTAGGAGCTCCTACGAGCAGTACTTC. Translation: CASSSPGTRSSYEQYF.

The chain couples TRBV30 to TRBJ2-1; D gene unclear. The CDR3 is made up of 12 amino acids. CDR1 is GTSNPN and CDR2 is SVGIG in the germline V gene (reference sequence). V was shortened by 0 bases and J by 5 bases, with 5 bases between the two germline ends. CDR3 nucleotide sequence: TGTGCCTGGAGTGTCAGCCACAATGAGCAGTTCTTC. Translated: CAWSVSHNEQFF.

The chain has TRBV19 and TRBJ1-2; D is perhaps TRBD1 (6 bases). The germline gives CDR1 LNHDA, CDR2 SQIVND (reference sequence). This CDR3 comprises 15 residues. V was trimmed by 8 bases and J by 3 bases, leaving 19 bases between them. The CDR3 coding sequence is TGTGCCAGTCGACCCGAAGGGGGGCGCGACTATGGCTACACCTTC. Encoded protein: CASRPEGGRDYGYTF.